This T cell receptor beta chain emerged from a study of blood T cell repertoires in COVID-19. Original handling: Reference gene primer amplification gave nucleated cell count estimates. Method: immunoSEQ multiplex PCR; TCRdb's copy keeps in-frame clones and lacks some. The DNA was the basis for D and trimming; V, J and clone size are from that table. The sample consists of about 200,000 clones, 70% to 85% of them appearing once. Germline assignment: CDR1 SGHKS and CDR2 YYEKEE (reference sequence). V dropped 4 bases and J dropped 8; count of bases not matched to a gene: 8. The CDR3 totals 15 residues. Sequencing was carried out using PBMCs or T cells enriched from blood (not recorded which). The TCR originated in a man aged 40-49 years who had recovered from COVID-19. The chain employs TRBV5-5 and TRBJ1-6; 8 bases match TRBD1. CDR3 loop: CASSMDRVGYSPLHF. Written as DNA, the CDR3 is TGTGCCAGCAGCATGGACAGGGTTGGTTATTCACCCCTCCACTTT.